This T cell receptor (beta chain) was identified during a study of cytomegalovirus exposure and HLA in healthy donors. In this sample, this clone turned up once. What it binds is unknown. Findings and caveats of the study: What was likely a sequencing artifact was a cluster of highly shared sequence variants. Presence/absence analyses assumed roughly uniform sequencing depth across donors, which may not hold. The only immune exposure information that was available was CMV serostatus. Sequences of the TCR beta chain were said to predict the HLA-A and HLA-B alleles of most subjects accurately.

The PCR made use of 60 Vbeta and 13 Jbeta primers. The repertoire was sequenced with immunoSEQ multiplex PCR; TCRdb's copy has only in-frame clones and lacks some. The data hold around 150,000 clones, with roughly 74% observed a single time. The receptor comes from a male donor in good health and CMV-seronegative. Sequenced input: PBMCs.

The CDR3 spells CASSSNPGTGLLYGYTF. The CDR3, as DNA: TGTGCCAGCAGCTCCAATCCCGGGACAGGGTTACTCTATGGCTACACCTTC. V is TRBV7-8 and J is TRBJ1-2; 9 nucleotides align to TRBD1. The ends lost 4 bases at V and 4 bases at J; junction bases unmatched: 13. CDR1 and CDR2 from the germline V gene are SGHVS and FQNEAQ. The CDR3 is 17 amino acids. Together with reference TRBV7-8 and TRBJ1-2, the CDR3 gives the full variable domain: GAGVSQSPRYKVAKRGQDVALRCDPISGHVSLFWYQQALGQGPEFLTYFQNEAQLDKSGLPSDRFFAERPEGSVSTLKIQRTQQEDSAVYLCASSSNPGTGLLYGYTFGSGTRLTVV.